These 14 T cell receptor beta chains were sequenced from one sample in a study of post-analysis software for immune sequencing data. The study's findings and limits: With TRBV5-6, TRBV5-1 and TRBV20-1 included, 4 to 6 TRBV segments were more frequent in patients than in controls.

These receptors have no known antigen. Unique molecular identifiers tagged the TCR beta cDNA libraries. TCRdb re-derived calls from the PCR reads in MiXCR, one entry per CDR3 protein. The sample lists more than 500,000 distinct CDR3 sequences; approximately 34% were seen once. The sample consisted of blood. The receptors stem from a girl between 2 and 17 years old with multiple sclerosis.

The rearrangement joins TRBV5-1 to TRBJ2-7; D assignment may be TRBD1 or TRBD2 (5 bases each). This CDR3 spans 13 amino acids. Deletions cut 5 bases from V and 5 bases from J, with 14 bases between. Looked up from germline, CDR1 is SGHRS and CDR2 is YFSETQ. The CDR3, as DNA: TGCGCCAGCAGTAGGTTTTTGGGGGACGAGCAGTACTTC. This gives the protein CASSRFLGDEQYF.

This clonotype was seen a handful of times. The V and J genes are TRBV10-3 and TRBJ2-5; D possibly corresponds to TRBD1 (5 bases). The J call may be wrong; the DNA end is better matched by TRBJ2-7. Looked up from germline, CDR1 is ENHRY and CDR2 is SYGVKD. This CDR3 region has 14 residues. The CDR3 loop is CAISESPGNYEQYF. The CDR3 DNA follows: TGTGCCATCAGTGAGTCGCCAGGGAACTACGAGCAGTACTTC.

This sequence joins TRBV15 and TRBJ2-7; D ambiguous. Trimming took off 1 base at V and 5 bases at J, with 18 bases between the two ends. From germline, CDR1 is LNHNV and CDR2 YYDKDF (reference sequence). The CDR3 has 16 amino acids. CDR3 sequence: CATSRGLGAVYDEQYF. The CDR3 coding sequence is TGTGCCACCAGCAGAGGTTTAGGTGCAGTCTACGACGAGCAGTACTTC.

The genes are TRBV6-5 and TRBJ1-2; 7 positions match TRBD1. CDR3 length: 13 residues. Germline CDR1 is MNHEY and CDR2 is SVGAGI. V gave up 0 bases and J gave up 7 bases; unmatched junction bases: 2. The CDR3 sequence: CASSYSRTGGYTF. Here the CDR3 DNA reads TGTGCCAGCAGTTACTCCCGGACAGGTGGCTACACCTTC.

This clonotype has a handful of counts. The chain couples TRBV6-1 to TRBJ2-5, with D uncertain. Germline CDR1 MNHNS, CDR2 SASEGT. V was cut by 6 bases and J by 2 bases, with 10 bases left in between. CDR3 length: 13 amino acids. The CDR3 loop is CASRVDAQETQYF. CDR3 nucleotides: TGTGCCAGCAGAGTAGACGCTCAAGAGACCCAGTACTTC.

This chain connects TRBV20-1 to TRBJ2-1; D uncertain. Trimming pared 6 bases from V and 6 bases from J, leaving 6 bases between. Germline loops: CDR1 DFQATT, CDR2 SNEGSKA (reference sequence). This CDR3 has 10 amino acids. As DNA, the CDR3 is TGCAGTGCGGACCGCAATGAGCAGTTCTTC. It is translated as CSADRNEQFF.

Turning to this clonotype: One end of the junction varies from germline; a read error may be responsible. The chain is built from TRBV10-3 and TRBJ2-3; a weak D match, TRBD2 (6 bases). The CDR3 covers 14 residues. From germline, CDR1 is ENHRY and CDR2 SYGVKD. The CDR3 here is CAISAGLTTDMQYF. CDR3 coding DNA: TGTGCCATCAGTGCCGGACTAACCACAGATATGCAGTATTTT.

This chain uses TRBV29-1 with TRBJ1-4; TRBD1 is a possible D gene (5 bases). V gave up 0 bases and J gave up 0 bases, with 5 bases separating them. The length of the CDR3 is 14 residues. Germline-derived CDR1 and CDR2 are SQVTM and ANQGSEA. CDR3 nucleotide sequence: TGCAGCGTTGAAGAGGGGGCAACTAATGAAAAACTGTTTTTT. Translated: CSVEEGATNEKLFF. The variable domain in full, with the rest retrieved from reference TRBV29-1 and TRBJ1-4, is SAVISQKPSRDICQRGTSLTIQCQVDSQVTMMFWYRQQPGQSLTLIATANQGSEATYESGFVIDKFPISRPNLTFSTLTVSNMSPEDSSIYLCSVEEGATNEKLFFGSGTQLSVL.

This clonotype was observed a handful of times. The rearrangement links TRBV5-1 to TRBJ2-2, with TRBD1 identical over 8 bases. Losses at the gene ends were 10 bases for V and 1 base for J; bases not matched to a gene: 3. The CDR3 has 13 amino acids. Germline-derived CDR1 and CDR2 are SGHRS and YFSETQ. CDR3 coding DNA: TGCGCCTGTGGGACAGGGAACACCGGGGAGCTGTTTTTT. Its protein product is CACGTGNTGELFF.

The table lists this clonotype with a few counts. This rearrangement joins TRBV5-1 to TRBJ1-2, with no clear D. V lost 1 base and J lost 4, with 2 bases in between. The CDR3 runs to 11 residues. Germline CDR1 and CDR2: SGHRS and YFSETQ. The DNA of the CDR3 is TGCGCCAGCAGCTTGCCCTATGGCTACACCTTC. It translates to CASSLPYGYTF.

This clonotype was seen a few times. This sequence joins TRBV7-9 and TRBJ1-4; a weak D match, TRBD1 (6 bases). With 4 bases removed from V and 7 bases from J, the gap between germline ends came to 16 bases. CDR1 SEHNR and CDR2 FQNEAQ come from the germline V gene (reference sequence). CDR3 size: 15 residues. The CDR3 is CASSSTGPSLEKLFF. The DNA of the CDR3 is TGTGCCAGCAGCTCCACAGGGCCTTCACTTGAAAAACTGTTTTTT.

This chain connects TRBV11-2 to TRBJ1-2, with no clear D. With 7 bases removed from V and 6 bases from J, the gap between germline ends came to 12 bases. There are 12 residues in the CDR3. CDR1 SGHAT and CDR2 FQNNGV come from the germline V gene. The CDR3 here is CASTLGVDGYTF. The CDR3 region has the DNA TGTGCCAGCACCCTCGGCGTTGATGGCTACACCTTC.

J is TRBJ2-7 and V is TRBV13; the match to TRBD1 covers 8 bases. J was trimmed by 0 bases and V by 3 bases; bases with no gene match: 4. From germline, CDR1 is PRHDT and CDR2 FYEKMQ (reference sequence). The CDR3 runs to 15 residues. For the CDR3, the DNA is TGTGCCAGCAGCTTCGCCGGGACAGGCTCCTACGAGCAGTACTTC. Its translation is CASSFAGTGSYEQYF.

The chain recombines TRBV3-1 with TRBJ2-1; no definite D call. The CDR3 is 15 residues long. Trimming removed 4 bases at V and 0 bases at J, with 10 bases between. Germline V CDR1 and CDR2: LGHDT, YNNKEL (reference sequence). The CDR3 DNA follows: TGTGCCAGCAGCCGGAACGCCCTCTCCTACAATGAGCAGTTCTTC. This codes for CASSRNALSYNEQFF.